The subject of this entry is one T cell receptor (beta chain). Its antigen is as yet unknown. CDR3 length equals 11 residues. Germline assignment: CDR1 SQVTM and CDR2 ANQGSEA. The V end was cut by 2 bases, the J end by 8 bases, with 7 bases between. Incorporated into the TCR beta cDNA libraries were unique molecular identifiers, which served to reduce PCR and sequencing biases. It was from approximately 0.91 to 9.4 million T cells that some 460,000 cDNA molecules came. TCRdb analysed the PCR reads with MiXCR anew, one entry per CDR3 protein. The sample holds hundreds of thousands of distinct CDR3 sequences; about 38% are singletons and the top ten take 4% to 5.5%. These data belong to a study of post-analysis software for immune sequencing data. Study-wide background: The cohort encompassed relapsing-remitting, secondary progressive and progressive-relapsing multiple sclerosis disease courses. Notes on the study in general: Relative to controls, patients had 4 or 5 TRBV segments at higher frequency, with TRBV5-6, TRBV5-1 and TRBV20-1 among these.

Sequences were obtained from blood. The gene calls are TRBV29-1 and TRBJ2-1; D not certain. The TCR originated in a girl aged 5-17 years with multiple sclerosis. The CDR3 nucleotides are TGCAGCGTTGAATCCTGGGATGAGCAGTTCTTC. Residues: CSVESWDEQFF.